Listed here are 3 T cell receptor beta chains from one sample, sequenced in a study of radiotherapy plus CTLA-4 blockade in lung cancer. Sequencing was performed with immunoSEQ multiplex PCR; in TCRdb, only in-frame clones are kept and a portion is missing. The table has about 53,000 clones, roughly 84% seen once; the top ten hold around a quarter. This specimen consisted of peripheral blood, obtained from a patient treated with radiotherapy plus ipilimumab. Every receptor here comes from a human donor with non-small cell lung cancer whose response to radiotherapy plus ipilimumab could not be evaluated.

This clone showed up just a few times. Here the CDR3 reads CASSRGTEAFF. The CDR3 DNA reads as TGTGCCAGTTCCCGAGGCACTGAAGCTTTCTTT. The chain carries TRBV27 and TRBJ1-1; D remains unclear. Deletions cut 9 bases from V and 4 bases from J, with 9 bases between. Looked up from germline, CDR1 is MNHEY and CDR2 is SMNVEV (reference sequence). The CDR3 covers 11 residues.

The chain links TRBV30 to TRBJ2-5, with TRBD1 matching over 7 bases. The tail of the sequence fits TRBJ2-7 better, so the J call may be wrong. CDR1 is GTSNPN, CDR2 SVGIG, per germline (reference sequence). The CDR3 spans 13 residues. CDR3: CACTRDSSYEQYF. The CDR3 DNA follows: TGTGCCTGTACCAGGGACAGCTCCTACGAGCAGTACTTC.

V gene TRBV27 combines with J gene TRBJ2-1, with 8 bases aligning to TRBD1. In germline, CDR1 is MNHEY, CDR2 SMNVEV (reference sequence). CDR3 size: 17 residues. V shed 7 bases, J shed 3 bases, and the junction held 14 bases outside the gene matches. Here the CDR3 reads CASTPRRGTGVYNEQFF. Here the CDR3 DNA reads TGTGCCAGCACTCCCCGCCGGGGGACAGGAGTCTACAATGAGCAGTTCTTC.